This T cell receptor beta chain was retrieved from a study of blood T cells in healthy people across ages. There are 14 residues in the CDR3. With 5 bases removed from V and 4 bases from J, the gap between germline ends came to 15 bases. Germline loops: CDR1 SGHTA, CDR2 FQGTGA. Combining a sample-barcoded 5' primer with a J-beta primer mix, a second PCR ran for roughly 7 to 12 cycles. TCRdb re-derived calls from the 5' RACE reads in MiXCR, one entry per CDR3 protein. The top ten hold over 10% of the sample, which has roughly 930,000 distinct CDR3 sequences, around 48% seen once. Sequencing was carried out using blood. V usage is TRBV7-3 and J usage is TRBJ2-7; a possible D gene is TRBD2 (5 bases). This TCR derives from a man aged 25-45 years in good health. CDR3 DNA: TGTGCCAGCAGCCAAGGAGGAAGCGAGTACGAGCAGTACTTC. Amino acid sequence: CASSQGGSEYEQYF.